This T cell receptor (beta chain) was documented in a study of cytomegalovirus exposure and HLA in healthy donors (dated by TCRdb to about 2017). Describing the broader study: An earlier analysis of under 600 of the donors reported 250 to 300 Gb of sequence data and about 100 million unique TCR beta sequences from 150 million to 200 million T cells. Roughly 300 gigabases of sequencing data and around 90 million unique TCR sequences made up an early release that covered approximately 700 HLA-typed donors. Among the 398 genotyped donors, roughly 80% belonged to the genetic ancestry cluster associated with self-reported Caucasian donors. The study was designed to test whether signatures of past pathogen exposure could be identified by cataloging public T cell receptors. Using immunosequencing, the study profiled T cell repertoires from around 670 subjects and related those repertoires to cytomegalovirus serostatus. In addition to the first cohort of approximately 650 subjects, a separate validation cohort of 120 different subjects was used. The study combined high-throughput TCR immunosequencing, statistical association of individual TCRs with disease status, and machine learning to predict cytomegalovirus infection status. A later analysis re-analyzed previously published TCR beta repertoires from 550 to 700 donors and added high-resolution HLA genotyping to study TCR occurrence patterns. Rather than drawing on any new phenotypic data, the later analysis identified candidate immune exposures from TCR beta sequences and the way those sequences occurred across donors. To decide whether each TCR beta V gene segment behaved as functional or pseudogenic, an earlier analysis of fewer than 750 of the donors relied on high-throughput TCR beta sequencing. Donor age, sex, ethnicity and CMV serostatus were compiled together with the repertoire data. Genome-wide SNP genotypes for about 55% of the roughly 670 donors were used in a later genetic analysis, which treated that subset as a discovery cohort. Every repertoire in the discovery cohort had been generated on one and the same sequencing platform. HLA typing covered class I and class II loci at four-digit resolution. Typing coverage differed by locus: A, B, C, DRB1 and DQB1 were typed in roughly 629-630 donors, DQA1 in about 510, DPA1 in some 610, and DPB1 in just under 490. Roughly 5 DR-DQ haplotypes were handled as single units for association and clustering, since linkage in the cohort was strong. Among 350 to 400 genotyped donors of the cohort, an average of approximately 240,000 unique TCR beta nucleotide sequences were sequenced per donor, roughly 20% of them non-productive.

The CDR3 contains 15 residues, cysteine and phenylalanine counted. Only the CDR3 region is kept as DNA, spanning 45 bases read in frame from base 1. V is pruned by 4 bases and J by 4 bases, leaving 6 bases of the junction without a gene match. For CDR1 and CDR2, the germline V gene lists SGHDT and YYEEEE. This clone was found once. Its antigen target is currently unknown. No much larger clone is present one base from it, and per-base qualities are unavailable. The cohort comprised hundreds of healthy bone marrow donors. All cohort members were sampled while nominally healthy, although unrecorded immune exposures were likely present. The donor was CMV seropositive and was included in the group of 250 to 300 seropositive cohort members. A peripheral blood sample was collected from each donor, and TCR beta sequencing was performed on peripheral blood mononuclear cells. Genomic DNA was extracted from the blood cell samples with the Qiagen DNeasy Blood Extraction Kit.

The paper's findings and limits, for the study overall: The only immune exposure information available for the cohort was CMV serostatus. In an earlier analysis of under 600 of the donors, most TCR beta V segments were observed in productive rearrangements about 87% or about 30% of the time, broadly matching IMGT annotations. According to a later analysis, most CMV-associated TCR beta chains appeared to be HLA-restricted, and the HLA associations seemed to be driven largely by CMV exposure. A later genetic analysis associated a missense DCLRE1C variant with V-gene and J-gene trimming of TCR beta chains, and an independent cohort replicated the association. Correlated functional status among segregating V segments might reflect linkage disequilibrium, but an unknown experimental factor could not be ruled out. Across donors, most TCR sequences were observed very rarely, whereas some public TCRs were present in many individuals. Strong co-occurrence of HLA alleles, especially DR and DQ, made assigning TCR associations to individual alleles difficult. A further reported finding was that TCR beta sequences accurately predicted the HLA-A and HLA-B alleles for most subjects in the first cohort. In a later analysis, several top co-occurrence clusters were reported to appear linked to parvovirus B19, influenza, CMV and Epstein-Barr virus. The authors suggested that the approach could potentially be generalized to other disease states and immunological phenotypes. The classifier was reported to diagnose cytomegalovirus status with high specificity and sensitivity in both the original and validation cohorts. Compared with equally common non-associated chains, HLA-associated TCR beta chains in a later analysis were more clonally expanded and had lower generation probabilities. Three of the identified cytomegalovirus-associated TCR beta chains were confirmed in vitro to be specific for cytomegalovirus antigens. Some IMGT-functional V segments, including TRBV6-2 and TRBV6-3, could not be told apart with the 87-base-pair reads, so those segments were excluded. In a later genetic analysis, fewer N-insertions in productive TCRs were reported among donors in an Asian-associated ancestry cluster than the roughly 670-donor mean. A cluster of highly shared sequence variants was judged likely to be a technical artifact of the sequencing pipeline. At a false discovery rate of 0.05, a later analysis linked about 16,000 TCR beta sequences to specific HLA alleles. In this cohort, only TCR beta chains were sequenced, and detectable features were limited by the absence of alpha or paired-chain data. The earlier analysis of approximately 590 of the donors excluded roughly 16 rarely observed V segments, including chromosome 9 orphons, because counts were too low. The study listed 164 TCR beta chains as associated with cytomegalovirus. Because HLA typing was missing for some donors at each locus, association tests included only the typed subset. Roughly uniform sequencing depth across donors was assumed in presence/absence analyses, although this assumption may not hold. According to a later analysis, TCR association rates differed among HLA loci, with DRB1 alleles showing the most associated TCRs and HLA-C alleles showing the fewest.

Preparation of the library involved the immunoSEQ multiplex PCR assay. The multiplex PCR relied on a mix of 60 forward primers for TCR Vbeta segments and 13 reverse primers for TCR Jbeta segments. A multiplex PCR assay on genomic DNA amplified the CDR3 region of rearranged TCR beta genes. On the Illumina HiSeq System, the amplified TCR beta libraries were sequenced as 87-base-pair reads. In the source study's methods: A later analysis tallied roughly 78 million unique TCR beta chains across the 666 repertoires, and about 10 million of those chains were shared by two or more donors. Raw reads were error-corrected and collapsed into unique sequences by a nearest-neighbor algorithm in which closely related sequences were merged to remove PCR and sequencing errors. V, D and J gene segments were assigned by aligning CDR3 sequences to IMGT reference sequences. For a sequence to be retained, at least a six-nucleotide match to both a V gene segment and a J gene segment was required. A rearrangement was called productive if the CDR3 had no stop codons and remained in frame with V and J, and every other rearrangement was called non-productive. CDR3 was defined by IMGT convention, running from the second conserved V-encoded cysteine to the conserved J-encoded phenylalanine. The earlier analysis of 500 to 650 of the donors excluded any sequence lacking an unambiguous match to a single V gene segment. An earlier analysis of approximately 590 of the donors classified V segments as functional when productive rearrangements were above 56.7% and as segregating when the standard deviation between donors was above 5%. A statistical classification framework was built to diagnose cytomegalovirus status from the catalog of TCR beta chain sequences. In a later analysis, V and J genes were assigned by comparing TCR nucleotide sequences against IMGT/GENE-DB human TR gene sequences. A later analysis assigned CDR3 sequences and most-parsimonious VDJ recombination scenarios with the TCRdist pipeline. A later analysis defined each TCR beta chain by its CDR3 amino acid sequence plus V-gene family, and excluded reads lacking a unique V-gene family. A later analysis removed 592 highly shared, low-generation-probability nucleotide sequences to deal with suspected cross-contamination and a sequencing artifact. In a later analysis, a clonal expansion index for each public chain was calculated from normalized within-repertoire ranks of inferred template counts. In a later analysis, generation probabilities were computed with a VDJ recombination model fitted to out-of-frame rearrangements, and the resulting probabilities were checked against IGoR. In a later analysis, hypergeometric tests were used to score TCR-TCR, TCR-HLA and TCR-CMV co-occurrence, with a repertoire-size bias correction applied to TCR pairs. In a later analysis, false discovery rates were estimated by permuting HLA or CMV assignments 20 times. In a later analysis, co-occurring TCRs were grouped using DBSCAN, and TCRdist sequence similarity was added for clustering within HLA-allele-positive subsets. For co-occurrence clustering, repertoires with fewer than 30,000 or more than 120,000 public chains were excluded, along with a handful of repertoires with anomalous nucleotide sharing. TCRdb holds this immuneACCESS table with in-frame rearrangements only. Some clones are missing; in checked studies, unresolved V genes explain under half, and the rest has no known cause. The V and J calls and clone size were taken over from that table, and D and trimming were inferred from the DNA. Counted in this sample were about 130,000 clones; 77% of them appeared once. 13% of the sample is in the top ten clones.

In this chain, TRBV5-6 is recombined with TRBJ2-7; 12 middle bases align to TRBD1. The source material was PBMCs. The receptor was isolated from a middle-aged woman in good health and CMV-seropositive. DNA sequence: TGTGCCAGCAGCCCGGGACAGGGGGCGATGTACGAGCAGTACTTC. Its translation reads: CASSPGQGAMYEQYF.